The following is a TCR beta chain sequence with its context. Authors' methods: Reference gene primers were amplified, and this amplification served to estimate nucleated cell counts. Some clones are missing from TCRdb's copy, which holds only in-frame ones; the method was immunoSEQ multiplex PCR. That table furnishes V, J and clone size, whereas the DNA furnished D and trimming. The sample holds about 240,000 clones; 80% to 95% are singletons and the top ten take about 0.79%. V gave up 6 bases and J gave up 5 bases, with 17 bases separating them. The length of the CDR3 is 16 residues. Germline assignment: CDR1 SNHLY and CDR2 FYNNEI. This entry is derived from a study of blood T cell repertoires in COVID-19. Study summary: Acute-phase and convalescent COVID-19 samples originated in the United States, Italy and Spain. From T cells, B-cell-depleted T cells, or PBMCs came the material, which was cDNA or gDNA.

One Seattle source followed patients from active infection through their disease course. This chain uses TRBV2 with TRBJ1-6; perhaps TRBD1 as D (6 bases). Sequenced sample: peripheral blood. This sequence was found in a man in his thirties or forties with COVID-19, enrolled during active disease. The DNA of the CDR3 is TGTGCCAGCAGCGCGACCTACAGGGCCGATAATTCACCCCTCCACTTT. Its translation is CASSATYRADNSPLHF. Full variable domain (remainder filled in from reference TRBV2 and TRBJ1-6): EPEVTQTPSHQVTQMGQEVILRCVPISNHLYFYWYRQILGQKVEFLVSFYNNEISEKSEIFDDQFSVERPDGSNFTLKIRSTKLEDSAMYFCASSATYRADNSPLHFGNGTRLTVT.